This T cell receptor beta chain was recovered during a study of T cells in Graves' hyperthyroidism and ophthalmopathy. RNA transcripts were the template for amplifying TCR beta CDR3 regions. When the TCR CDR3 underwent first-round RT-PCR, the HTBI primer set was used. TCRdb fed the multiplex PCR reads into MiXCR, producing one record per CDR3 protein. This sample has some 600,000 distinct CDR3 sequences; about 15% occur once, and the top ten carry less than 6%. J lost 4 bases, V lost 4 bases, and 13 bases had no gene match. This CDR3 comprises 17 residues. Germline CDR1 SGHDT, CDR2 YYEEEE. This clonotype has at least ten counts.

The genes are TRBV5-6 and TRBJ2-1, with TRBD2 matching 8 bases. This TCR was recovered from a woman between 25 and 40 years old with Graves' hyperthyroidism that later progressed to Graves' ophthalmopathy. The sample comprised blood. CDR3 DNA sequence: TGTGCCAGCAGCCTGCGGCGGGGGGCGGCTGTGTACAATGAGCAGTTCTTC. Protein: CASSLRRGAAVYNEQFF.